This T cell receptor beta chain originates from a study of cytomegalovirus exposure and HLA in healthy donors. Study results and caveats: As was reported, the classifier diagnosed cytomegalovirus status with high specificity and sensitivity. Most likely, a cluster of highly shared sequence variants arose as a sequencing artifact.

The CDR3 is made up of 12 amino acids. Germline V CDR1 and CDR2: GTSNPN, SVGIG (reference sequence). V was pared by 8 bases and J by 4 bases, with 6 bases of the junction left unmatched. PCR used 60 Vbeta primers and 13 Jbeta primers. Sequencing was performed with immunoSEQ multiplex PCR; in TCRdb, only in-frame clones are kept and a portion is missing. The sample consists of roughly 160,000 clones, just under 80% of them appearing once. Notes on this clone: Its antigen remains unidentified.

J is TRBJ2-7 and V is TRBV30; 9 nucleotides match TRBD1. The receptor was isolated from a man aged 25 to 40 in good health and CMV-seronegative. Sequencing used PBMCs. The DNA of the CDR3 is TGTGCCGGCCGGGACAGGGAGTACGAGCAGTACTTC. Translating it yields CAGRDREYEQYF.